A selection of T cell receptor beta chains follows, all from one sample in a study of blood T cell repertoires in COVID-19. Using immunoSEQ multiplex PCR, the repertoire was profiled, and TCRdb retains in-frame clones only, with some absent. Among under 300,000 clones, about 82% were seen once, and the ten largest hold about 12%. Material for sequencing was peripheral blood. The receptor set was obtained from a man older than 75 with acute or convalescent COVID-19. Each CDR3 is given without its conserved first and last residue. Each record gives: V gene, CDR3 protein.

V gene: TRBV9; CDR3 protein: ASSAGTPEETQY
V gene: TRBV10-1; CDR3 protein: APTTSWAGGPGLAGASTDTQY
V gene: TRBV19; CDR3 protein: ASKPGPNYGYT
V gene: TRBV2; CDR3 protein: ASSSLQGNQPQH
V gene: TRBV7-2; CDR3 protein: ASSSQGQGGGYT
V gene: TRBV19; CDR3 protein: ASSILGTGEPQH
V gene: TRBV7-7; CDR3 protein: ASSPTREETQY
V gene: TRBV4-2; CDR3 protein: ASSRIPGLGKRNEQF
V gene: TRBV24-1; CDR3 protein: ATSDPTGNSYEQY
V gene: TRBV7-2; CDR3 protein: ASSLKGVGNTIY
V gene: TRBV19; CDR3 protein: ASKRESPDTQY
V gene: TRBV4-2; CDR3 protein: ASSQGSSQETQY
V gene: TRBV5-1; CDR3 protein: ASGGDYEQY
V gene: TRBV19; CDR3 protein: ASSPWTGGGEQF
V gene: TRBV7-3; CDR3 protein: ASSPSGTGELF
V gene: TRBV6-1; CDR3 protein: ASSPPDSKLF
V gene: TRBV5-1; CDR3 protein: ASSLAGDEQY
V gene: TRBV6-5; CDR3 protein: ASSSRGSVGDTQY
V gene: TRBV18; CDR3 protein: ASSPSGQNSNQPQH
V gene: TRBV11-3; CDR3 protein: ASSSGLAGRHEQY
V gene: TRBV2; CDR3 protein: ASSAGVQGEKLF